This TCR beta chain stems from a study of CD8+ T cells in alopecia areata. Once RNA had been extracted, it was reverse transcribed into cDNA to act as the sequencing template. Using immunoSEQ multiplex PCR, the repertoire was profiled, and TCRdb retains in-frame clones only, with some absent. The sample holds about 180,000 clones, about 47% seen once. Broader study findings: Under tofacitinib, numerous expanded lesional clonotypes remained detectable in scalp and blood. Scalp clonality and expanded CD8+ clones among the top 100 showed significant decreases with tofacitinib.

The germline V gene has CDR1 MGHRA and CDR2 YSYEKL. The CDR3 consists of 15 residues. Trimming took off 7 bases at V and 0 bases at J, with 12 bases between the two ends. Treatment: oral pan-JAK inhibitor, 5-10 mg twice daily. This clone turned up a few times. Its antigen remains unidentified. The receptor was isolated from a human donor with alopecia areata. The sequenced sample was CD8+ T cells sorted from blood, obtained around week 53, from a patient treated with tofacitinib. This chain uses TRBV4-1 with TRBJ2-2; D is undetermined. CDR3 sequence: CASTLGVSNTGELFF. CDR3 DNA: TGCGCCAGCACCCTTGGGGTCTCGAACACCGGGGAGCTGTTTTTT.